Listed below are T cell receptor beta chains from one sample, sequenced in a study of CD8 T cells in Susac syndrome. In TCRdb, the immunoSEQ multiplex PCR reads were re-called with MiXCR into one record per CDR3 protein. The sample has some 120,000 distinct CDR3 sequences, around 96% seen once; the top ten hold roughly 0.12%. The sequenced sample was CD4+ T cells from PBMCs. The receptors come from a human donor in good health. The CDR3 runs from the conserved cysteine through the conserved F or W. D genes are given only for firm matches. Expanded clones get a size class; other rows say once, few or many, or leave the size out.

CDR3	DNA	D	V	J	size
CASSELAGGPGETQYF	TGTGCCAGCAGTGAACTAGCGGGAGGGCCCGGGGAGACCCAGTACTTC	TRBD2	TRBV2	TRBJ2-5	once
CASSYLQNQPQHF	TGTGCCAGCAGTTACTTACAAAATCAGCCCCAGCATTTT	NA	TRBV6-5	TRBJ1-5	NA
CASSLVLQGWTEAFF	TGTGCCAGCAGTTTGGTTTTACAGGGTTGGACTGAAGCTTTCTTT	NA	TRBV27	TRBJ1-1	NA
CASSREVNYGYTF	TGCGCCAGCAGCAGAGAGGTTAACTATGGCTACACCTTC	NA	TRBV5-1	TRBJ1-2	NA
CASSSPGRATYEQYF	TGTGCCAGTAGTTCCCCGGGTCGGGCTACCTACGAGCAGTACTTC	NA	TRBV19	TRBJ2-7	NA
CASSQGDTTYNEQFF	TGCGCCAGCAGCCAAGGGGACACGACTTACAATGAGCAGTTCTTC	NA	TRBV4-1	TRBJ2-1	NA
CASTRGEIPGGYTF	TGTGCCAGCACCCGAGGCGAGATCCCCGGTGGCTACACCTTC	NA	TRBV7-9	TRBJ1-2	NA
CASSISGSYEQYF	TGTGCCAGCAGTATTAGCGGGAGTTACGAGCAGTACTTC	TRBD2	TRBV6-6	TRBJ2-7	NA
CATSSGTFGRNTQYF	TGTGCCACCAGCAGTGGGACTTTCGGGCGTAATACGCAGTATTTT	NA	TRBV15	TRBJ2-3	NA
CASSKGLAYEQYF	TGTGCCAGCAGCAAGGGACTAGCTTACGAGCAGTACTTC	TRBD2	TRBV3-1	TRBJ2-7	NA
CSLYGYTF	TGCAGCCTTTATGGCTACACCTTC	NA	TRBV29-1	TRBJ1-2	NA
CASSLGASIGEQFF	TGTGCCAGCAGCTTGGGGGCTAGTATTGGTGAGCAGTTCTTC	NA	TRBV5-4	TRBJ2-1	NA
CASRDRVHEQFF	TGTGCCAGCAGGGACAGGGTCCATGAGCAGTTCTTC	TRBD1	TRBV6-6	TRBJ2-1	NA
CASRGLDRVETQYF	TGTGCCAGCAGGGGACTTGACAGGGTTGAGACCCAGTACTTC	NA	TRBV27	TRBJ2-5	NA
CASLWAGQTRRYF	TGTGCCAGCCTCTGGGCGGGACAAACTCGGCGGTACTTC	NA	TRBV2	TRBJ2-7	once
CSAPTGLEYGYTF	TGCAGTGCTCCGACAGGGTTGGAGTATGGCTACACCTTC	TRBD1	TRBV20-1	TRBJ1-2	NA
CATSKGPWLNDNEQFF	TGTGCCACCAGTAAAGGTCCTTGGCTGAATGACAATGAGCAGTTCTTC	NA	TRBV24-1	TRBJ2-1	NA
CASRNRVYNEQFF	TGTGCCAGCAGAAACAGGGTATACAATGAGCAGTTCTTC	NA	TRBV2	TRBJ2-1	NA
CASTGGRGNTEAFF	TGCGCCAGCACGGGGGGTAGGGGGAACACTGAAGCTTTCTTT	NA	TRBV5-1	TRBJ1-1	NA
CASSPGLGGTGELFF	TGTGCCAGCAGCCCCGGACTAGGGGGGACCGGGGAGCTGTTTTTT	NA	TRBV7-2	TRBJ2-2	NA
CASSEGTGNTIYF	TGTGCTAGCAGCGAAGGGACCGGAAACACCATATATTTT	NA	TRBV7-7	TRBJ1-3	NA
CASSYKFGTNHQPQHF	TGTGCCAGCAGTTACAAGTTTGGGACAAACCATCAGCCCCAGCATTTT	NA	TRBV6-5	TRBJ1-5	NA
CASSQRDSNQPQHF	TGTGCCAGCAGCCAACGGGACAGCAATCAGCCCCAGCATTTT	NA	TRBV2	TRBJ1-5	once
CSAHRAGGTQYF	TGCAGCGCCCACAGGGCCGGGGGGACCCAGTACTTC	NA	TRBV29-1	TRBJ2-5	NA
CASSPSSPREDFHEQYF	TGTGCCAGCTCACCCTCGTCCCCCCGGGAGGATTTTCACGAGCAGTACTTC	TRBD2	TRBV18	TRBJ2-7	NA
CASSQGGDANTGELFF	TGTGCCAGCAGTCAAGGAGGTGACGCGAACACCGGGGAGCTGTTTTTT	NA	TRBV7-6	TRBJ2-2	NA
CASSPGTVQETQYF	TGTGCCAGCTCACCGGGGACAGTCCAAGAGACCCAGTACTTC	TRBD1	TRBV18	TRBJ2-5	few
CASSSSGTQYF	TGTGCCAGCAGCTCCTCGGGGACCCAGTACTTC	NA	TRBV7-6	TRBJ2-5	NA
CASSPSSSGYTDTQYF	TGTGCCAGCAGCCCCTCTTCTAGCGGGTACACAGATACGCAGTATTTT	TRBD2	TRBV6-1	TRBJ2-3	NA
CSALRDVKGYNEQFF	TGCAGTGCTCTCCGGGACGTCAAGGGCTACAATGAGCAGTTCTTC	NA	TRBV20-1	TRBJ2-1	NA
CASNQGTSNEQFF	TGTGCCAGCAATCAGGGAACCTCGAATGAGCAGTTCTTC	NA	TRBV28	TRBJ2-1	NA
CASSRRVSETQYF	TGTGCCAGCAGTCGAAGGGTTTCAGAGACCCAGTACTTC	NA	TRBV5-6	TRBJ2-5	NA
CASKTQGSGNQPQHF	TGTGCCAGCAAAACTCAGGGATCTGGCAATCAGCCCCAGCATTTT	NA	TRBV19	TRBJ1-5	NA
CASSSPLRHEYF	TGTGCCAGCTCATCCCCCCTCAGACATGAGTACTTC	NA	TRBV18	TRBJ2-7	NA
CASSPRDRSNQPQHF	TGTGCCAGCAGTCCCCGGGACAGGTCGAATCAGCCCCAGCATTTT	TRBD1	TRBV3-1	TRBJ1-5	NA